This TCR beta chain is from a study of early T cells in non-severe SARS-CoV-2 infection. On the study more broadly: Chains from this unsorted whole-blood bulk RNA could not be paired.

J lost 4 bases, V lost 2 bases, and 8 bases had no gene match. Germline V gene sequence: CDR1 KGHSH, CDR2 LQKENI. The CDR3 loop spans 15 amino acids. Unique molecular identifiers were added to individual cDNA molecules. In TCRdb, the 5' RACE reads were re-called with MiXCR into one record per CDR3 protein. The sample records some 57,000 distinct CDR3 sequences, roughly 13% being singletons. Study outcomes and limitations: VDJdb matching skewed toward anti-spike CD8 responses, missing private and CD4 specificities.

This clonotype was seen many times. Its target is unknown. The source material was whole blood. The genes are TRBV18 and TRBJ2-7; 7 nucleotides agree with TRBD1. The TCR comes from an adult who was a healthcare worker with PCR-confirmed SARS-CoV-2 infection or an uninfected control (not recorded which). The CDR3 spells CASSPERGRGYEQYF. CDR3 sequence (DNA): TGTGCCAGCTCACCAGAGAGGGGGCGTGGATACGAGCAGTACTTC.